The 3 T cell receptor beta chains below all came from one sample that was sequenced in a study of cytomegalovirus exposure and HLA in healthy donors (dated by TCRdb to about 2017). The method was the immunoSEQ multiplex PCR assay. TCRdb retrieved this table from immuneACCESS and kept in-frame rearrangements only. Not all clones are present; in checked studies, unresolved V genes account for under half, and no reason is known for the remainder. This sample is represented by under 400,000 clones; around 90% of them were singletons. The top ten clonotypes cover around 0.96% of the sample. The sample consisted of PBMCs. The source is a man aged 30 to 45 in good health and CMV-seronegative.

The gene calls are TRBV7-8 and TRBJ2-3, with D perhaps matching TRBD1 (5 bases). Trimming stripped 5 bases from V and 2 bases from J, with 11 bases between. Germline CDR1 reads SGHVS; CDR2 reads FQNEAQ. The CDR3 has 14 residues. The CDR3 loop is CASSTGGFTDTQYF. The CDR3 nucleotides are TGTGCCAGCAGCACAGGTGGATTCACAGATACGCAGTATTTT.

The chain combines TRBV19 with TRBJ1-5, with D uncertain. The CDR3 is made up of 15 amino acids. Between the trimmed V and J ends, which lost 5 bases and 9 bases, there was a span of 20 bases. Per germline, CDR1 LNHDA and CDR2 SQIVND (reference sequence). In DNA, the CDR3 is TGTGCCAGTAGTTTAAGTACAGCCGGCATCAGGCCCCAGCATTTT. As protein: CASSLSTAGIRPQHF.

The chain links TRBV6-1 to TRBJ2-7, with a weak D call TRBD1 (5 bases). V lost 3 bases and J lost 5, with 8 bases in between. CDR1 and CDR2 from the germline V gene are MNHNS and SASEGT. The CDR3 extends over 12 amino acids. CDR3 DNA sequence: TGTGCCAGCAGTGACAGGGTCCACGAGCAGTACTTC. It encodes CASSDRVHEQYF.